This T cell receptor beta chain was recovered during a study of cytomegalovirus exposure and HLA in healthy donors. Whole-study findings and limits: A likely sequencing artifact accounted for one observed cluster of highly shared sequence variants. Apparent HLA restriction characterized most CMV-associated TCR beta chains in a later analysis. Researchers left out some V segments, among them TRBV6-2 and TRBV6-3, as indistinguishable.

To note about this clone: Its antigen is as yet unknown.

The donors comprised healthy bone marrow donors. The CDR3 consists of 16 residues. Trimming shortened V by 0 bases and J by 0 bases, and 12 bases separated the two germline ends. CDR1 SGDLS and CDR2 YYNGEE come from the germline V gene. The PCR ran on 60 Vbeta and 13 Jbeta primers. This table comes from immunoSEQ multiplex PCR, and its TCRdb copy is limited to in-frame clones, with some not included. The data show about 64,000 clones, and the top ten clones hold approximately 4%. The sequenced sample was PBMCs. The rearrangement links TRBV9 to TRBJ2-5, with D possibly being TRBD1 (5 bases). This TCR was recovered from a woman younger than 30 in good health and CMV-seronegative. DNA of the CDR3: TGTGCCAGCAGCGTAGGTGGGGCAGGGTACCAAGAGACCCAGTACTTC. Its protein product is CASSVGGAGYQETQYF. Based on the CDR3 plus reference TRBV9 and TRBJ2-5, the full variable domain is DSGVTQTPKHLITATGQRVTLRCSPRSGDLSVYWYQQSLDQGLQFLIQYYNGEERAKGNILERFSAQQFPDLHSELNLSSLELGDSALYFCASSVGGAGYQETQYFGPGTRLLVL.